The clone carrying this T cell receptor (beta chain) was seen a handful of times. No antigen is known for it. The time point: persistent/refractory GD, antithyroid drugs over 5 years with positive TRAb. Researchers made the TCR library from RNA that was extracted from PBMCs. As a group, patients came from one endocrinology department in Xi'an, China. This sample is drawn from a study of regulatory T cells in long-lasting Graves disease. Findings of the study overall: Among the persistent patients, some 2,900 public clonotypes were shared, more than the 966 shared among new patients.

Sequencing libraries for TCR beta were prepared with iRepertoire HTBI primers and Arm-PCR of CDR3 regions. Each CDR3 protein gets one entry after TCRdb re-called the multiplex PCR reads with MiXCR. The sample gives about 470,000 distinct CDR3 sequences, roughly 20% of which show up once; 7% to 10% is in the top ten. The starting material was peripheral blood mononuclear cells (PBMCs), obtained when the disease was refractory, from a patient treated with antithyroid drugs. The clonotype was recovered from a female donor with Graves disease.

In DNA, the CDR3 is TGTGCCAGCAGCTTAGGTACGGGAGTCGATGAGCAGTTCTTC. It encodes CASSLGTGVDEQFF. The chain links TRBV7-6 to TRBJ2-1, with D perhaps matching TRBD2 (6 bases). With 1 base removed from V and 8 bases from J, the gap between germline ends came to 12 bases. The CDR3 length is 14 residues. In germline, CDR1 is SGHVS, CDR2 FNYEAQ.